This record concerns one T cell receptor beta chain sequence. Its cognate antigen is unknown. The data were obtained in a study of CD8 T cells in ankylosing spondylitis. Whole-study findings and limits: There was a TCR beta motif, made of several highly homologous variants, that appeared characteristic of ankylosing spondylitis blood.

TCRdb itself ran the 5' RACE reads through MiXCR, one entry per CDR3 protein. The repertoire includes around 770,000 distinct CDR3 sequences, around 19% of them detected once, and about 19% sits in the top ten. The CDR3 has 16 residues. Looked up from germline, CDR1 is MGHRA and CDR2 is YSYEKL. V was clipped by 1 base and J by 2 bases, with 12 bases between them. The sequence came from a male donor with ankylosing spondylitis. Sequenced: blood, either unsorted or a sorted T cell fraction (not recorded which). The J gene is TRBJ2-1, the V gene TRBV4-1; the D gene is possibly TRBD1 (5 bases). The CDR3 coding sequence is TGCGCCAGCAGCCAAGTGGACATTATGACCTACAATGAGCAGTTCTTC. This gives the protein CASSQVDIMTYNEQFF.